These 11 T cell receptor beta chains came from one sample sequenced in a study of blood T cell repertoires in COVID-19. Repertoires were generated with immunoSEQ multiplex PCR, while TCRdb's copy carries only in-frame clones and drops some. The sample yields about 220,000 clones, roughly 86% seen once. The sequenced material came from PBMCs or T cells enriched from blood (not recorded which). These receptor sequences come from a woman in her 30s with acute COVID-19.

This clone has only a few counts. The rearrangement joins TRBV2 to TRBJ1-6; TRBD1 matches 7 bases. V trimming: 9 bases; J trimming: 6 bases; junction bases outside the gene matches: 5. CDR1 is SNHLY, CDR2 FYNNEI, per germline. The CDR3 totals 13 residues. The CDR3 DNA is TGTGCCAGTCTCGGGACAGTTAATTCACCCCTCCACTTT. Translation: CASLGTVNSPLHF.

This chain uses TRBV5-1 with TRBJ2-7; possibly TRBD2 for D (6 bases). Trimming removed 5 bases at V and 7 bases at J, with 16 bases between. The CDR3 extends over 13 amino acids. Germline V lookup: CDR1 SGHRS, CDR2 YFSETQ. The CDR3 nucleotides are TGCGCCAGCAGGAAAGGGGAGGAAGGGGAGCAGTACTTC. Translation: CASRKGEEGEQYF.

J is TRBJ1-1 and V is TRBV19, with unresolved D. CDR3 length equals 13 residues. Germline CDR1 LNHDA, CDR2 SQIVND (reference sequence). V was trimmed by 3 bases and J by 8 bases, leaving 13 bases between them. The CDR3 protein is CASSIGAESEAFF. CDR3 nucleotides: TGTGCCAGTAGTATCGGTGCGGAGTCAGAAGCTTTCTTT. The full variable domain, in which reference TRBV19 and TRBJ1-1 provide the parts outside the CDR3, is DGGITQSPKYLFRKEGQNVTLSCEQNLNHDAMYWYRQDPGQGLRLIYYSQIVNDFQKGDIAEGYSVSREKKESFPLTVTSAQKNPTAFYLCASSIGAESEAFFGQGTRLTVV.

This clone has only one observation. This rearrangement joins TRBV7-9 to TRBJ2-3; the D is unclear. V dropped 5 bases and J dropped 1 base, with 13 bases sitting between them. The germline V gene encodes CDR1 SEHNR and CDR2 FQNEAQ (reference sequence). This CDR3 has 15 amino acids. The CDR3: CASSDPWAGTDTQYF. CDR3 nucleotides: TGTGCCAGCAGCGACCCCTGGGCCGGCACAGATACGCAGTATTTT.

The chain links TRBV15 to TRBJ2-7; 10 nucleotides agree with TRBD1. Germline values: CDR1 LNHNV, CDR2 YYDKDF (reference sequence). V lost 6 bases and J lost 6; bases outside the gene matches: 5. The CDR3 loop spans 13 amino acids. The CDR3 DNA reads TGTGCCACCAGTCCGGGACAGGGGCTCGAGCAGTACTTC. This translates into CATSPGQGLEQYF. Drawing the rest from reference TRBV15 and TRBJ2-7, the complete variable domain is DAMVIQNPRYQVTQFGKPVTLSCSQTLNHNVMYWYQQKSSQAPKLLFHYYDKDFNNEADTPDNFQSRRPNTSFCFLDIRSPGLGDTAMYLCATSPGQGLEQYFGPGTRLTVT.

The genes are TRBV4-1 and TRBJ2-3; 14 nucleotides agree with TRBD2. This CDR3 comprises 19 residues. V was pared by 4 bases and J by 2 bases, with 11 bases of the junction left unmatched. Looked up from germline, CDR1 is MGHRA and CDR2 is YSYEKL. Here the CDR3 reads CASSLTPGTSGGHTDTQYF. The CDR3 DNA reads TGCGCCAGCAGCCTTACCCCCGGGACTAGCGGGGGCCACACAGATACGCAGTATTTT.

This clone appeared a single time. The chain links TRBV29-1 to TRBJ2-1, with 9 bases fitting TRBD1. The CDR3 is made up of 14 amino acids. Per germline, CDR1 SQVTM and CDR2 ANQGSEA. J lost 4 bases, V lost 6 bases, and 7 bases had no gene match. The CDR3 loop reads CSVGTGLSYNEQFF. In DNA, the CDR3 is TGCAGCGTGGGGACAGGGCTCTCTTACAATGAGCAGTTCTTC.

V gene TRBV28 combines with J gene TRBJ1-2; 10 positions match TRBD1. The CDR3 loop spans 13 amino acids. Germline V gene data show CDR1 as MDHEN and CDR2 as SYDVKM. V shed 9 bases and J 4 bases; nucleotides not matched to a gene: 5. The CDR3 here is CASSRTGGYGYTF. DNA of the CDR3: TGTGCCAGTTCTCGGACAGGGGGCTATGGCTACACCTTC.

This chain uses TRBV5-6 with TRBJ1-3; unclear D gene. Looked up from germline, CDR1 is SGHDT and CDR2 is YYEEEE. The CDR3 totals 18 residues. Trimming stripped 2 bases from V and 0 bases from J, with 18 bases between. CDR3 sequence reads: CASSFPGRPDHSGNTIYF. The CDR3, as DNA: TGTGCCAGCAGCTTCCCAGGAAGGCCCGATCACTCTGGAAACACCATATATTTT.

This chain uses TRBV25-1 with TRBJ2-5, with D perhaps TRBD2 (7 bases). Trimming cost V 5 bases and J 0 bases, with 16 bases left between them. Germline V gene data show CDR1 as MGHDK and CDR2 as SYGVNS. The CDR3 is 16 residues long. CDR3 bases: TGTGCCAGCAGTCCCCTTGGGGGGGGCAACCAAGAGACCCAGTACTTC. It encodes CASSPLGGGNQETQYF. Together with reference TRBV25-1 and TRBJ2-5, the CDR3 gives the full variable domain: EADIYQTPRYLVIGTGKKITLECSQTMGHDKMYWYQQDPGMELHLIHYSYGVNSTEKGDLSSESTVSRIRTEHFPLTLESARPSHTSQYLCASSPLGGGNQETQYFGPGTRLLVL.

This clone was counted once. DNA of the CDR3: TGTGCCAGTAGCCCTGCATACCCGGGGGACACTGAAGCTTTCTTT. Protein: CASSPAYPGDTEAFF. The gene calls are TRBV19 and TRBJ1-1; TRBD1 might be the D (5 bases). Germline loops: CDR1 LNHDA, CDR2 SQIVND (reference sequence). The CDR3 consists of 15 residues. The germline V and J ends were trimmed by 6 bases and 3 bases, with 17 bases remaining between them. Based on the CDR3 plus reference TRBV19 and TRBJ1-1, the full variable domain is DGGITQSPKYLFRKEGQNVTLSCEQNLNHDAMYWYRQDPGQGLRLIYYSQIVNDFQKGDIAEGYSVSREKKESFPLTVTSAQKNPTAFYLCASSPAYPGDTEAFFGQGTRLTVV.